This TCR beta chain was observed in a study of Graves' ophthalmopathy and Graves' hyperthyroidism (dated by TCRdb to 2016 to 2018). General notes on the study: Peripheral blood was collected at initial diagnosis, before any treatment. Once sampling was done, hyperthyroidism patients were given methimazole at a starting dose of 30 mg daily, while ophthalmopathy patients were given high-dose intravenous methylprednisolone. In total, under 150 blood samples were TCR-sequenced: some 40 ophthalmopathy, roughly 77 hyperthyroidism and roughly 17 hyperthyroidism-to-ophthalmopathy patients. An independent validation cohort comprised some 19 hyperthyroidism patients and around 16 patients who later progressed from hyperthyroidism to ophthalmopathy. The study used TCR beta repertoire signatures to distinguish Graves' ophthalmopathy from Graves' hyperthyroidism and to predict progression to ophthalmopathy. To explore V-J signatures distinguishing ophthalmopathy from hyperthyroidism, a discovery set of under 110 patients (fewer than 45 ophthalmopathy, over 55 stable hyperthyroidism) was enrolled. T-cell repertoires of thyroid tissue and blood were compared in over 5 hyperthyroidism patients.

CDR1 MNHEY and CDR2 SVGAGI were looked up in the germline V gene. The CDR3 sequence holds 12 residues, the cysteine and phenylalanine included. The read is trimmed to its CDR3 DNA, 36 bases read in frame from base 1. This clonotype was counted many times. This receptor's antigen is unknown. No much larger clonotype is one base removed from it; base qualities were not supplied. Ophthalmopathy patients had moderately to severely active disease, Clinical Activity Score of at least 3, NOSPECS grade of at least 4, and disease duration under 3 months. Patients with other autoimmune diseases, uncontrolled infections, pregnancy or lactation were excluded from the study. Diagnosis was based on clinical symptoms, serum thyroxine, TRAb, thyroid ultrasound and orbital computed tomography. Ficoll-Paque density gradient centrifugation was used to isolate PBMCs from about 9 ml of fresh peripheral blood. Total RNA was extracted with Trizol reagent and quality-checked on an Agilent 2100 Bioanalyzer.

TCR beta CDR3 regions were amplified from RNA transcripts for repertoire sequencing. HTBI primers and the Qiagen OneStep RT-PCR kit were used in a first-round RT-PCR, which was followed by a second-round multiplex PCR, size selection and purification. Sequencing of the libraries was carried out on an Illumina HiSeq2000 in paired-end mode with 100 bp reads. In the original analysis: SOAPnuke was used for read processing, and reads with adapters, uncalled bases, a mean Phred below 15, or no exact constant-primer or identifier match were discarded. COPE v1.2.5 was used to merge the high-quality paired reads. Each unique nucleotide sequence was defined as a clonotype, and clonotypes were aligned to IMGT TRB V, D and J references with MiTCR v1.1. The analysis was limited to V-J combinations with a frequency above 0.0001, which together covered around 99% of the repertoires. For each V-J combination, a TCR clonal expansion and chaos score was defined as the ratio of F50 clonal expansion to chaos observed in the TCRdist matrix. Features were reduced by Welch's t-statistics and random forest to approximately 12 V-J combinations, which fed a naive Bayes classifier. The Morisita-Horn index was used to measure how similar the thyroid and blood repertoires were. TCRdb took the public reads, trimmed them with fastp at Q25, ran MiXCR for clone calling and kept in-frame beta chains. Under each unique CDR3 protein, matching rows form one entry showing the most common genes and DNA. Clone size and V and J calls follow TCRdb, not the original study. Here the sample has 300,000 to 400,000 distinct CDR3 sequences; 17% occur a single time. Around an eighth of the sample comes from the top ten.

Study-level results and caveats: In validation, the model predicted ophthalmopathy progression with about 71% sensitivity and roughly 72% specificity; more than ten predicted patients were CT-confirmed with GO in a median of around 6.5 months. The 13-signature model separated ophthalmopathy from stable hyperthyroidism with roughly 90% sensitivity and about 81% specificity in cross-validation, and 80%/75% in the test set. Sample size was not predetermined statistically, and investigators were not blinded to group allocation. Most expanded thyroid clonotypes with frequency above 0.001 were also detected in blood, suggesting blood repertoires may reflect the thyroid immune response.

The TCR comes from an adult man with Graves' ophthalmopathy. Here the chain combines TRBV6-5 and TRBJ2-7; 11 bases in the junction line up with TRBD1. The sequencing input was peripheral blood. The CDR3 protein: CESGQGAGEQYF. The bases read TGTGAATCCGGACAGGGGGCTGGCGAGCAGTACTTC.